This T cell receptor beta chain was documented in a study of blood T cell repertoires in COVID-19. Data came from immunoSEQ multiplex PCR; TCRdb stores just in-frame clones and leaves some out. This sample has 150,000 to 180,000 clones, with 70% to 90% found just once. This clone was seen a few times. The germline V gene encodes CDR1 SGHTA and CDR2 FQGTGA. The CDR3 extends over 15 amino acids. Trimming removed 4 bases at V and 7 bases at J, with 19 bases between. The TCR was taken from a man in his 60s with COVID-19, enrolled during active disease. The sample comprised peripheral blood. This sequence joins TRBV7-3 and TRBJ2-5; unclear D gene. In DNA form, the CDR3 reads TGTGCCAGCAGCTCCGGTTTTGGGCCGTTAGGGACCCAGTACTTC. Its translation: CASSSGFGPLGTQYF.